Listed below are T cell receptor beta chains from one sample, sequenced in a study of blood T cell repertoires in COVID-19. This table comes from immunoSEQ multiplex PCR, and its TCRdb copy is limited to in-frame clones, with some not included. The table includes around 150,000 clones, 60% to 80% detected once. What was sequenced was peripheral blood. Receptor source: a man in his 60s who had recovered from COVID-19. Both conserved end residues are part of each CDR3. Each record gives: clone size, J gene, D gene, V gene, CDR3 length, CDR3 protein, CDR3 DNA. D genes are given only for firm matches. Only some rows state a clone size, as once, few, many or a class for expanded clones.

abundance: .
j_gene: TRBJ2-4
d_gene: .
v_gene: TRBV21-1
len: 20
CDR3aa: CASSPKMDSSSGGADDIQYF
CDR3nt: TGTGCCAGCAGCCCAAAGATGGACAGTTCTAGCGGGGGGGCGGACGACATTCAGTACTTC

abundance: .
j_gene: TRBJ2-3
d_gene: TRBD2
v_gene: TRBV6-5
len: 15
CDR3aa: CASSPKRGSTDTQYF
CDR3nt: TGTGCCAGCAGTCCGAAGCGGGGGAGCACAGATACGCAGTATTTT

abundance: .
j_gene: TRBJ1-2
d_gene: .
v_gene: TRBV7-2
len: 17
CDR3aa: CASSLYWGGLDWNGYTF
CDR3nt: TGTGCCAGCAGCTTATACTGGGGGGGACTTGATTGGAATGGCTACACCTTC

abundance: .
j_gene: TRBJ1-5
d_gene: .
v_gene: TRBV30
len: 14
CDR3aa: CAWTPGGSNQPQHF
CDR3nt: TGTGCCTGGACCCCGGGAGGGAGCAATCAGCCCCAGCATTTT

abundance: .
j_gene: TRBJ1-2
d_gene: .
v_gene: TRBV4-1
len: 16
CDR3aa: CASSQASRTANYGYTF
CDR3nt: TGCGCCAGCAGCCAAGCATCTAGGACAGCCAACTATGGCTACACCTTC

abundance: .
j_gene: TRBJ1-1
d_gene: .
v_gene: TRBV28
len: 12
CDR3aa: CASSTVDTEAFF
CDR3nt: TGTGCCAGCTCTACCGTGGACACTGAAGCTTTCTTT

abundance: .
j_gene: TRBJ2-5
d_gene: TRBD2
v_gene: TRBV6-5
len: 15
CDR3aa: CASSDSGGVQETQYF
CDR3nt: TGTGCCAGCAGCGATAGCGGGGGGGTCCAAGAGACCCAGTACTTC

abundance: .
j_gene: TRBJ2-7
d_gene: TRBD1
v_gene: TRBV29-1
len: 12
CDR3aa: CSVAAGGDEQYF
CDR3nt: TGCAGCGTTGCGGCAGGGGGCGATGAGCAGTACTTC

abundance: .
j_gene: TRBJ1-6
d_gene: .
v_gene: TRBV27
len: 14
CDR3aa: CASSLSELRSPLHF
CDR3nt: TGTGCCAGCAGTTTATCTGAGTTGAGGTCACCCCTCCACTTT

abundance: .
j_gene: TRBJ2-5
d_gene: TRBD2
v_gene: TRBV7-9
len: 15
CDR3aa: CASSWAGVVLETQYF
CDR3nt: TGTGCCAGCAGCTGGGCGGGGGTCGTCCTAGAGACCCAGTACTTC

abundance: .
j_gene: TRBJ1-6
d_gene: .
v_gene: TRBV15
len: 15
CDR3aa: CATSRDGSFSSPLHF
CDR3nt: TGTGCCACCAGCAGAGATGGTTCGTTTAGTTCACCCCTCCACTTT

abundance: .
j_gene: TRBJ2-2
d_gene: .
v_gene: TRBV7-2
len: 17
CDR3aa: CASSPEPGKANTGELFF
CDR3nt: TGTGCCAGCAGCCCAGAGCCGGGGAAAGCGAACACCGGGGAGCTGTTTTTT

abundance: .
j_gene: TRBJ2-3
d_gene: .
v_gene: TRBV7-7
len: 15
CDR3aa: CASSLTNQWADTQYF
CDR3nt: TGTGCTAGCAGCTTAACTAACCAGTGGGCAGATACGCAGTATTTT

abundance: .
j_gene: TRBJ2-5
d_gene: .
v_gene: TRBV3-1/TRBV3-2
len: 16
CDR3aa: CASSQEGVGGQETQYF
CDR3nt: TGTGCCAGCAGCCAAGAAGGGGTCGGGGGCCAAGAGACCCAGTACTTC

abundance: .
j_gene: TRBJ1-1
d_gene: TRBD1
v_gene: TRBV12-3/TRBV12-4
len: 11
CDR3aa: CASKETGGAFF
CDR3nt: TGTGCCAGCAAGGAGACAGGGGGAGCTTTCTTT

abundance: few
j_gene: TRBJ2-7
d_gene: .
v_gene: TRBV7-8
len: 15
CDR3aa: CASSLETTAAYEQYF
CDR3nt: TGTGCCAGCAGCCTTGAAACGACAGCTGCCTACGAGCAGTACTTC

abundance: few
j_gene: TRBJ2-1
d_gene: .
v_gene: TRBV6-5
len: 13
CDR3aa: CASKLGPNNEQFF
CDR3nt: TGTGCCAGCAAGTTGGGGCCGAACAATGAGCAGTTCTTC

abundance: once
j_gene: TRBJ1-4
d_gene: .
v_gene: TRBV15
len: 14
CDR3aa: CATSRDQASEKLFF
CDR3nt: TGTGCCACCAGCAGAGATCAGGCCTCTGAAAAACTGTTTTTT

abundance: few
j_gene: TRBJ2-1
d_gene: .
v_gene: TRBV11-3
len: 15
CDR3aa: CASSPGGRVWDEQFF
CDR3nt: TGTGCCAGCAGCCCGGGGGGCAGGGTTTGGGATGAGCAGTTCTTC

abundance: .
j_gene: TRBJ2-3
d_gene: TRBD2
v_gene: TRBV30
len: 15
CDR3aa: CAWSVSGTSGHTQYF
CDR3nt: TGTGCCTGGAGTGTATCCGGGACTAGCGGGCATACGCAGTATTTT

abundance: .
j_gene: TRBJ2-2
d_gene: TRBD2
v_gene: TRBV19
len: 16
CDR3aa: CASSSFPAGGTGELFF
CDR3nt: TGTGCCAGTAGTTCATTCCCAGCGGGAGGAACCGGGGAGCTGTTTTTT

abundance: .
j_gene: TRBJ2-3
d_gene: TRBD2
v_gene: TRBV2
len: 16
CDR3aa: CASSEGFGGGTDTQYF
CDR3nt: TGTGCCAGCAGTGAGGGCTTCGGGGGGGGCACAGATACGCAGTATTTT

abundance: .
j_gene: TRBJ2-3
d_gene: TRBD1
v_gene: TRBV28
len: 14
CDR3aa: CASSFQGVTDTQYF
CDR3nt: TGTGCCAGCAGTTTCCAGGGGGTCACAGATACGCAGTATTTT

abundance: .
j_gene: TRBJ1-1
d_gene: TRBD1
v_gene: TRBV19
len: 14
CDR3aa: CASSLQGWSTEAFF
CDR3nt: TGTGCCAGTAGTCTACAGGGGTGGAGCACTGAAGCTTTCTTT

abundance: .
j_gene: TRBJ2-7
d_gene: TRBD2
v_gene: TRBV28
len: 15
CDR3aa: CASSRSGGRGHEQYF
CDR3nt: TGTGCCAGCAGTCGCTCGGGAGGGAGAGGTCACGAGCAGTACTTC

abundance: .
j_gene: TRBJ1-5
d_gene: TRBD1
v_gene: TRBV30
len: 17
CDR3aa: CAWSGQTGDYSNQPQHF
CDR3nt: TGTGCCTGGAGCGGCCAGACAGGGGACTATAGCAATCAGCCCCAGCATTTT

abundance: few
j_gene: TRBJ1-1
d_gene: TRBD1
v_gene: TRBV7-3
len: 14
CDR3aa: CASSGQGPGTEAFF
CDR3nt: TGTGCCAGCAGCGGACAGGGACCGGGCACTGAAGCTTTCTTT

abundance: .
j_gene: TRBJ2-7
d_gene: TRBD2
v_gene: TRBV5-6
len: 13
CDR3aa: CASRLAGKKEQYF
CDR3nt: TGTGCCAGCAGACTAGCGGGAAAAAAAGAGCAGTACTTC

abundance: .
j_gene: TRBJ1-2
d_gene: .
v_gene: TRBV12-3/TRBV12-4
len: 13
CDR3aa: CASTIRSNYGYTF
CDR3nt: TGTGCCAGCACCATTAGATCTAACTATGGCTACACCTTC

abundance: few
j_gene: TRBJ2-3
d_gene: .
v_gene: TRBV11-2
len: 16
CDR3aa: CASSLSGIPNTDTQYF
CDR3nt: TGTGCCAGCAGCTTGTCGGGAATTCCCAACACAGATACGCAGTATTTT

abundance: .
j_gene: TRBJ2-7
d_gene: .
v_gene: TRBV5-6
len: 14
CDR3aa: CASSLRGNSYEQYF
CDR3nt: TGTGCCAGCAGCTTGAGAGGGAACTCCTACGAGCAGTACTTC

abundance: .
j_gene: TRBJ1-2
d_gene: TRBD1
v_gene: TRBV7-9
len: 16
CDR3aa: CASSSQGTGGIYGYTF
CDR3nt: TGTGCCAGCAGCTCCCAAGGGACAGGGGGGATCTATGGCTACACCTTC

abundance: .
j_gene: TRBJ2-3
d_gene: .
v_gene: TRBV15
len: 18
CDR3aa: CATSRDFAGSGSTDTQYF
CDR3nt: TGTGCCACCAGCAGAGATTTTGCGGGGTCGGGTAGCACAGATACGCAGTATTTT

abundance: .
j_gene: TRBJ2-2
d_gene: .
v_gene: TRBV5-1
len: 15
CDR3aa: CASRSLPEGTGELFF
CDR3nt: TGCGCCAGCAGGTCCCTCCCGGAGGGCACCGGGGAGCTGTTTTTT

abundance: .
j_gene: TRBJ2-3
d_gene: TRBD2
v_gene: TRBV9
len: 17
CDR3aa: CASSVTSGALDTDTQYF
CDR3nt: TGTGCCAGCAGCGTTACTAGCGGGGCCCTCGACACAGATACGCAGTATTTT

abundance: .
j_gene: TRBJ2-2
d_gene: .
v_gene: TRBV30
len: 15
CDR3aa: CAWSVTAANTGELFF
CDR3nt: TGTGCCTGGAGTGTAACCGCGGCGAACACCGGGGAGCTGTTTTTT